This entry concerns a single TCR beta chain. This sample is drawn from a study of blood T cell repertoires in COVID-19. Turning to the study itself: Sample material is recorded as cDNA or gDNA derived from T cells, B-cell-depleted T cells, or PBMCs.

V shed 5 bases and J 5 bases; nucleotides not matched to a gene: 16. CDR1 is SGHAT, CDR2 FQNNGV, per germline. The CDR3 has 17 residues. Per the study methods: By means of reference gene primer amplification, nucleated cell counts were estimated. Profiled with immunoSEQ multiplex PCR; TCRdb holds only in-frame clones, not every one. V and J calls and clone size are as listed in that table; D and trimming were resolved from the DNA. The table lists fewer than 90,000 clones, about 95% of them singletons, with 3.5% to 5% in the top ten. This TCR came from a human donor with active COVID-19. The donor label of this sample is uncertain. Sequencing was done on a sample of peripheral blood. The chain couples TRBV11-2 to TRBJ2-5; 8 nucleotides align to TRBD2. This chain's CDR3 is CASSPSGSGTGSETQYF. The CDR3, as DNA: TGTGCCAGCAGCCCCTCAGGTAGCGGGACTGGGAGCGAGACCCAGTACTTC.